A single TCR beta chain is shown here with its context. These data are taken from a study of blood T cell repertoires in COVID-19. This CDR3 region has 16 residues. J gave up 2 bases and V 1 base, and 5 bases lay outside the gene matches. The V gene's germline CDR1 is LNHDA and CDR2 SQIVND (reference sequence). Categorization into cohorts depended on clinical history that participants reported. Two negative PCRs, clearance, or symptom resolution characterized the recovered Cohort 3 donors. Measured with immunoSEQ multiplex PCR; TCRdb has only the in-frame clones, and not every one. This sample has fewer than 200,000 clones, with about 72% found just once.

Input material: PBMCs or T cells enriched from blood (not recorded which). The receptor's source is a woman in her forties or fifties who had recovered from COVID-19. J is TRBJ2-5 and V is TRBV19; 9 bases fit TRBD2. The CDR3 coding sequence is TGTGCCAGTAGTATAGGGCTAGCGGGGATTCAAGAGACCCAGTACTTC. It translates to CASSIGLAGIQETQYF.